Listed below are T cell receptor beta chains from one sample, sequenced in a study of shared clonotypes between healthy human individuals. TCRdb's copy holds only in-frame clones and misses some; the assay was immunoSEQ multiplex PCR. The profile covers under 2.5 million clones, with just under 95% appearing a single time and around 0.4% taken by the ten largest. What was sequenced was naive CD4+ T cells from PBMCs. These receptors originate from a man between 18 and 29 years old in good health. Some clones in this sample may be carry-over from other donors' samples. Each CDR3 is given with its conserved first and last residue. D genes are given only for firm matches. Size is stated for part of the rows, as once, few or many counts, or as a class when the clone is expanded.

j_call | d_call | v_call | clone_size | cdr3_nt | cdr3_aa
TRBJ2-5 | NA | TRBV19 | NA | TGTGCCAGTAGTATGGGGCAGGCCTCGGGGGAGACCCAGTACTTC | CASSMGQASGETQYF
TRBJ1-1 | NA | TRBV6-6 | few | TGTGCCAGCAGCAACCCACCCGGGGGGGCTTTCTTT | CASSNPPGGAFF
TRBJ2-2 | NA | TRBV4-1 | NA | TGCGCCAGCATATTGGGGGACAAGTACACCGGGGAGCTGTTTTTT | CASILGDKYTGELFF
TRBJ2-7 | NA | TRBV20-1 | NA | TGCAGTGCTAGAAGGACGGAAGAGCAGTACTTC | CSARRTEEQYF
TRBJ1-1 | TRBD1 | TRBV28 | NA | TGTGCCAGCAGTACCCCGGGACAGGGGAACACTGAAGCTTTCTTT | CASSTPGQGNTEAFF
TRBJ1-5 | TRBD1 | TRBV5-1 | NA | TGCGCCAGCAGCTTGGCCCCTATGGGACAGAATAGCAATCAGCCCCAGCATTTT | CASSLAPMGQNSNQPQHF
TRBJ1-1 | NA | TRBV28 | NA | TGTGCCAGCAGTTTTATAGGCAGGTTGGGCACTGAAGCTTTCTTT | CASSFIGRLGTEAFF
TRBJ1-5 | NA | TRBV2 | NA | TGTGCCAGCAGTGCGGGGGGAAGCAATCAGCCCCAGCATTTT | CASSAGGSNQPQHF
TRBJ1-5 | NA | TRBV7-8 | NA | TGTGCCAGCAGCTTGGCCGAAGACAATCAGCCCCAGCATTTT | CASSLAEDNQPQHF
TRBJ2-7 | TRBD2 | TRBV27 | NA | TGTGCCACCTCACCTTTGGCTAGCGGTAGCTCCTACGAGCAGTACTTC | CATSPLASGSSYEQYF
TRBJ2-2 | NA | TRBV5-1 | NA | TGCGCCAGCAGCTTGTCTGGGTACACCGGGGAGCTGTTTTTT | CASSLSGYTGELFF
TRBJ2-3 | NA | TRBV27 | NA | TGTGCCAGCAGTTTACGGCAGGAGCCCACAGATACGCAGTATTTT | CASSLRQEPTDTQYF
TRBJ2-7 | NA | TRBV5-5 | NA | TGTGCCAGCAGCTTGAAATGGACAGATATTCCCTACGAGCAGTACTTC | CASSLKWTDIPYEQYF
TRBJ2-7 | NA | TRBV5-1 | NA | TGCGCCAGCAGTCGGGACTCGAGCTCCTACGAGCAGTACTTC | CASSRDSSSYEQYF
TRBJ2-1 | NA | TRBV5-1 | NA | TGCGCCAGCAGCTTGGTCCCAGCGGTCTATGAGCAGTTCTTC | CASSLVPAVYEQFF
TRBJ2-6 | NA | TRBV18 | NA | TGTGCCAGCTCACCCCCAGGGGCCCCTTCTGGGGCCAACGTCCTGACTTTC | CASSPPGAPSGANVLTF
TRBJ2-7 | NA | TRBV11-2 | NA | TGTGCCAGCAGGCCCCTTCTGTCCGGAGCCTACGAGCAGTACTTC | CASRPLLSGAYEQYF
TRBJ1-2 | NA | TRBV25-1 | NA | TGTGCCAGCAGTGAATGGGGGGCAGGGTTTCATGGCTACACCTTC | CASSEWGAGFHGYTF
TRBJ1-5 | NA | TRBV25-1 | once | TGTGCCAGCAGTCCGGGACGTAATCAGCCCCAGCATTTT | CASSPGRNQPQHF
TRBJ2-1 | NA | TRBV7-8 | once | TGTGCCAGCAGCCAGAGGAAGGGACTCGATTACAATGAGCAGTTCTTC | CASSQRKGLDYNEQFF
TRBJ1-1 | NA | TRBV28 | NA | TGTGCCAGCAGTTCCCGGGCCCTAGGGGACACTGAAGCTTTCTTT | CASSSRALGDTEAFF
TRBJ2-2 | TRBD2 | TRBV27 | NA | TGTGCCAGCAGTTCTATTAGCGGGTACACCGGGGAGCTGTTTTTT | CASSSISGYTGELFF
TRBJ2-7 | NA | TRBV21-1 | NA | TGTGCCAGCAGCAATTGGGCGGGAGGGCCAGACTACGAGCAGTACTTC | CASSNWAGGPDYEQYF
TRBJ1-1 | TRBD1 | TRBV7-9 | NA | TGTGCCAGCAGCCGGGGACAGGACAGGGAAGCTTTCTTT | CASSRGQDREAFF
TRBJ1-3 | NA | TRBV6-1 | NA | TGTGCCAGCAGTAATGGGGAGAGCTCTGGAAACACCATATATTTT | CASSNGESSGNTIYF
TRBJ2-7 | NA | TRBV2 | NA | TGTGCCAGCAGGACCGCGGCGAGTTGGCAGTACTTC | CASRTAASWQYF
TRBJ2-1 | NA | TRBV30 | NA | TGTGCCTGGGACCTCGGCGGGGCATCCTACAATGAGCAGTTCTTC | CAWDLGGASYNEQFF
TRBJ1-1 | NA | TRBV19 | NA | TGTGCCAGTAGTATAGATCGGGGCCCCGGGGCTGAAGCTTTCTTT | CASSIDRGPGAEAFF
TRBJ2-5 | NA | TRBV2 | NA | TGTGCCAGCAGTGTTGAAGGATTCCAAGAGACCCAGTACTTC | CASSVEGFQETQYF
TRBJ2-7 | NA | TRBV6-1 | NA | TGTGCCAGCAGTCTTGGCGGGACGAACTACGAGCAGTACTTC | CASSLGGTNYEQYF
TRBJ1-2 | NA | TRBV28 | NA | TGTGCCAGCAGTTACTCATCGGGGGGAAATGGCTACACCTTC | CASSYSSGGNGYTF
TRBJ2-5 | TRBD2 | TRBV15 | NA | TGTGCCACCAGCCGCCGGACTAGCGGGATACAAGAGACCCAGTACTTC | CATSRRTSGIQETQYF
TRBJ1-2 | NA | TRBV13 | NA | TGTGCCAGCACCCGCTTGCGGGAAGGCTACACCTTC | CASTRLREGYTF
TRBJ2-7 | NA | TRBV6-1 | NA | TGTGCCAGCAGTCGGGACCTAGGGGGCTACGAGCAGTACTTC | CASSRDLGGYEQYF
TRBJ2-3 | NA | TRBV7-2 | NA | TGTGCCAGCAGCTTAGGATTGGGATCGCAGTATTTT | CASSLGLGSQYF
TRBJ1-1 | NA | TRBV28 | NA | TGTGCCAGCAGTTCCTTCCCCGGGCCTCAGGGCCTGAACACTGAAGCTTTCTTT | CASSSFPGPQGLNTEAFF
TRBJ2-4 | TRBD1 | TRBV5-6 | NA | TGTGCCAGCAGCCGCCCGGCCAGGGGGCTGGGAAACATTCAGTACTTC | CASSRPARGLGNIQYF
TRBJ1-2 | NA | TRBV14 | few | TGTGCCAGCAGCCAAGATAGACGGGCTACGGGCGGCTACACCTTC | CASSQDRRATGGYTF
TRBJ2-5 | TRBD2 | TRBV11-1 | NA | TGTGCCAGCAGCTTAGGGGGGGGCCAAGAGACCCAGTACTTC | CASSLGGGQETQYF